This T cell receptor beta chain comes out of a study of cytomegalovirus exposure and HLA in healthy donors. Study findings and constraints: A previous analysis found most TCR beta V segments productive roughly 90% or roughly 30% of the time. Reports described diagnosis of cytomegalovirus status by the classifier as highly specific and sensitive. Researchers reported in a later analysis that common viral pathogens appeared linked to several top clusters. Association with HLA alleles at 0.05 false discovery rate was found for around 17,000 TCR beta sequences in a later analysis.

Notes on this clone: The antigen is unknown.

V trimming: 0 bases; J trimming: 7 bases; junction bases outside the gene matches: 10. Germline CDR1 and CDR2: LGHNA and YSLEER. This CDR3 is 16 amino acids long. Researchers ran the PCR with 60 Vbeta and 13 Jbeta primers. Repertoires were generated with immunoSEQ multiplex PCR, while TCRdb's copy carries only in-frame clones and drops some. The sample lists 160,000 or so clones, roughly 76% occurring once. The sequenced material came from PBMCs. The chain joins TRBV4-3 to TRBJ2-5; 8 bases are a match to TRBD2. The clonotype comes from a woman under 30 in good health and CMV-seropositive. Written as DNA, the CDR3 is TGCGCCAGCAGCCAAGATAGGGCGTGGCTAGCGGGGACCCAGTACTTC. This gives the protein CASSQDRAWLAGTQYF.